This T cell receptor (beta chain) was profiled in a study of blood T cell repertoires in COVID-19. Data came from immunoSEQ multiplex PCR; TCRdb stores just in-frame clones and leaves some out. The repertoire has over 250,000 clones, 80% to 90% of them found once; the top ten carry about 10%. J lost 8 bases, V lost 4 bases, and 8 bases had no gene match. Germline V gives CDR1 LGHDT, CDR2 YNNKEL (reference sequence). This CDR3 has 16 amino acids. This TCR came from a woman aged 70-85 years with acute or convalescent COVID-19. The chain combines TRBV3-1 (or the pseudogene TRBV3-2) with TRBJ1-6; 10 bases agree with TRBD1. The sequenced sample consisted of peripheral blood. The CDR3 nucleotides are TGTGCCAGCAGCCTTTGGACAGGGGGAGAATATTCACCCCTCCACTTT. Amino acid sequence: CASSLWTGGEYSPLHF.